The rows below give T cell receptor beta chains drawn from one sample of a study of blood T cell repertoires in COVID-19. Profiled with immunoSEQ multiplex PCR; TCRdb holds only in-frame clones, not every one. In the table there are about 160,000 clones, approximately 86% of which are singletons. Sequencing was carried out using peripheral blood. These receptors were obtained from a woman aged 40 to 50 with COVID-19, enrolled during active disease. Both conserved end residues are part of each CDR3. Each record gives: CDR3 length, D gene, clone size, J gene, V gene, CDR3 DNA, CDR3 protein. A D gene is named only where the DNA matches it firmly. Expanded clones are given a class, and other clones once, few, many or no size at all.

16 | - | - | TRBJ2-1 | TRBV3-1/TRBV3-2 | TGTGCCAGCAGCCAAGTCCGTAGCGGAAACTACAATGAGCAGTTCTTC | CASSQVRSGNYNEQFF
13 | - | - | TRBJ1-2 | TRBV10-3 | TGTGCCATCAGTGTAAGGGGAACCCATGGCTACACCTTC | CAISVRGTHGYTF
16 | TRBD1 | - | TRBJ2-5 | TRBV10-3 | TGTGCCATCAGTACCCGAGCGCAGGGGGCGTCAGAGACCCAGTACTTC | CAISTRAQGASETQYF
15 | TRBD1 | - | TRBJ1-5 | TRBV19 | TGTGCCAGTAGTGACGGACAGGGCAAAAATCAGCCCCAGCATTTT | CASSDGQGKNQPQHF
15 | - | - | TRBJ1-1 | TRBV27 | TGTGCCAGCAGGACTTTCAACAAAGTGAACACTGAAGCTTTCTTT | CASRTFNKVNTEAFF
17 | - | once | TRBJ2-2 | TRBV3-1/TRBV3-2 | TGTGCCAGCAGCCGACGATTCGGCGGGGTAAAGGCCGGGGAGCTGTTTTTT | CASSRRFGGVKAGELFF
15 | - | - | TRBJ2-5 | TRBV19 | TGTGCCAGTAGTCTAGGAGGGACAGCTCAAGAGACCCAGTACTTC | CASSLGGTAQETQYF
15 | TRBD2 | - | TRBJ2-7 | TRBV10-3 | TGTGCCATCAGTGACCCCGGACTAGCGCGGGACGAGCAGTACTTC | CAISDPGLARDEQYF
16 | - | - | TRBJ1-3 | TRBV10-2 | TGCGCCAGCAGTGACGCTGCGATGTCCTCTGGAAACACCATATATTTT | CASSDAAMSSGNTIYF
17 | TRBD1 | - | TRBJ2-2 | TRBV6-1 | TGTGCCAGCAGTGAGGGGGGACAGGGAACGAACACCGGGGAGCTGTTTTTT | CASSEGGQGTNTGELFF
16 | TRBD2 | - | TRBJ2-1 | TRBV9 | TGTGCCAGCAGCGTAGCAGGGCGGGGGGCCTACAATGAGCAGTTCTTC | CASSVAGRGAYNEQFF
14 | TRBD1 | - | TRBJ1-1 | TRBV19 | TGTGCCAGTAGTATTGGAGGGGGCTCCACTGAAGCTTTCTTT | CASSIGGGSTEAFF
12 | - | few | TRBJ2-7 | TRBV5-6 | TGTGCCAGCAGCTTGAACAGTTACGAGCAGTACTTC | CASSLNSYEQYF
15 | - | - | TRBJ1-6 | TRBV25-1 | TGTGCCAGCAGTTTAGGGAGCTCCTATAATTCACCCCTCCACTTT | CASSLGSSYNSPLHF
14 | - | - | TRBJ2-3 | TRBV30 | TGTGCCTGGAGGGACTGGGGAATTACAGATACGCAGTATTTT | CAWRDWGITDTQYF
17 | - | - | TRBJ2-3 | TRBV28 | TGTGCCAGCAGTTTACCAAGCACCCCTAGTAGCACAGATACGCAGTATTTT | CASSLPSTPSSTDTQYF
14 | - | - | TRBJ1-5 | TRBV4-2 | TGTGCCAGCAGCCAAGAGTTCGGGGTTCAGCCCCAGCATTTT | CASSQEFGVQPQHF
15 | - | - | TRBJ2-2 | TRBV15 | TGTGCCACCAGCAGAGAGGGCAGAAACACCGGGGAGCTGTTTTTT | CATSREGRNTGELFF
15 | - | - | TRBJ1-6 | TRBV28 | TGTGCCAGCAGACCTCCGACAGGACTGAATTCACCCCTCCACTTT | CASRPPTGLNSPLHF
13 | - | - | TRBJ2-5 | TRBV5-4 | TGTGCCAGCAAGGCAGGGCCCCAAGAGACCCAGTACTTC | CASKAGPQETQYF
15 | - | - | TRBJ2-5 | TRBV30 | TGTGCCTCGGGGGACCAGGGGGTAAAGAGAAAGACCCAGTACTTC | CASGDQGVKRKTQYF
17 | - | - | TRBJ1-5 | TRBV15 | TGTGCCACCAGCAGAGATATCGGGAGTAATAGCAATCAGCCCCAGCATTTT | CATSRDIGSNSNQPQHF
13 | - | few | TRBJ1-5 | TRBV27 | TGTGCCAGCAGTTTAGGACACAATCAGCCCCAGCATTTT | CASSLGHNQPQHF
15 | - | - | TRBJ1-6 | TRBV7-9 | TGTGCCAGCAGCCTCGGGACACTCCCAAAATCACCCCTCCACTTT | CASSLGTLPKSPLHF
18 | - | - | TRBJ2-3 | TRBV5-6 | TGTGCCAGCAGCCCCAAGAAAAGGAGCAGAATGAGCACAGATACGCAGTATTTT | CASSPKKRSRMSTDTQYF
14 | - | - | TRBJ2-3 | TRBV27 | TGTGCCAGCAGTTTAATCGGGAGCACAGATACGCAGTATTTT | CASSLIGSTDTQYF
14 | - | - | TRBJ2-3 | TRBV5-1 | TGCGCCAGCACCAGGGACTCCACGGGGGATACGCAGTATTTT | CASTRDSTGDTQYF
13 | TRBD2 | - | TRBJ2-4 | TRBV30 | TGTGCCTGGAGTGTAGACATAGGGACTAGTATGTACTTC | CAWSVDIGTSMYF
14 | - | - | TRBJ2-2 | TRBV5-4 | TGTGCCAGCAGCTTTGGAGGGAACACCGGGGAGCTGTTTTTT | CASSFGGNTGELFF
12 | - | few | TRBJ1-1 | TRBV9 | TGTGCCAGCGGAGGGCCGAACACTGAAGCTTTCTTT | CASGGPNTEAFF
17 | TRBD2 | - | TRBJ2-5 | TRBV10-3 | TGTGCCATCAGTGAGTTACCCGGGACTAGCGGGCAAGAGACCCAGTACTTC | CAISELPGTSGQETQYF
14 | - | - | TRBJ2-2 | TRBV7-3 | TGTGCCAGCAGCCGCACACACCACACCGGGGAGCTGTTTTTT | CASSRTHHTGELFF
16 | TRBD2 | - | TRBJ2-1 | TRBV6-1 | TGTGCCAGCAGTGAACCCCGGGGAGGGTCCTACAATGAGCAGTTCTTC | CASSEPRGGSYNEQFF
15 | - | once | TRBJ1-1 | TRBV5-4 | TGTGCCAGCAGCTTGGCAGGGTCATTGAACACTGAAGCTTTCTTT | CASSLAGSLNTEAFF
15 | - | - | TRBJ2-2 | TRBV5-1 | TGCGCCAGCAGCCCCTCGACAGGTCGGGCCGGGGAGCTGTTTTTT | CASSPSTGRAGELFF
13 | - | once | TRBJ1-3 | TRBV7-7 | TGTGCTAGCAGCTCCTCCTCTGGAAACACCATATATTTT | CASSSSSGNTIYF
17 | TRBD2 | once | TRBJ2-1 | TRBV3-1/TRBV3-2 | TGTGCCAGCAGCCTTAGGAGACTAGCGGGACTTGGCAATGAGCAGTTCTTC | CASSLRRLAGLGNEQFF
16 | TRBD2 | - | TRBJ2-5 | TRBV27 | TGTGCCAGCAGCCCCCCCGGACTAGCGGGAGGGGAGACCCAGTACTTC | CASSPPGLAGGETQYF
14 | TRBD1 | once | TRBJ1-1 | TRBV11-3 | TGTGCCAGCAGCCCAGGGGGTAGCTACACTGAAGCTTTCTTT | CASSPGGSYTEAFF
13 | - | once | TRBJ2-1 | TRBV12-3/TRBV12-4 | TGTGCCAGCAGTTTAGATCGCAGGTCTGAGCAGTTCTTC | CASSLDRRSEQFF
17 | - | - | TRBJ2-1 | TRBV27 | TGTGCCAGCAGTTTAACCGCAGGGGTGGGATTTTTGGATGAGCAGTTCTTC | CASSLTAGVGFLDEQFF